The next 9 T cell receptor beta chains were all read from a single sample in a study of T cells expressing NK-cell markers. Following a re-call of the 5' RACE reads, TCRdb has one entry per CDR3 protein and lacks DNA. This specimen shows about 550,000 distinct CDR3 sequences; the ten leading clones hold 3% to 4.5%. Sequences were obtained from blood T cells: a sorted CD56 or NKG2C T cell subset, CD4+ or CD8+ T cells, or bulk PBMC T cells (not recorded which). These receptors were collected from a young man in good health.

The chain combines TRBV2 with TRBJ2-1; TCRdb's D call of TRBD2 is untestable without DNA. CDR1 SNHLY and CDR2 FYNNEI come from the germline V gene. The CDR3 is 13 amino acids. CDR3 sequence: CAPRGLAADEQFF.

The chain employs TRBV29-1 and TRBJ1-2; absent DNA, TCRdb's TRBD1 call cannot be checked. There are 12 residues in the CDR3. CDR1 and CDR2 from the germline V gene are SQVTM and ANQGSEA. CDR3 sequence: CSVGQVNYGYTF.

The rearrangement links TRBV20-1 to TRBJ2-1; TCRdb's D call of TRBD2 is untestable without DNA. CDR1 DFQATT and CDR2 SNEGSKA come from the germline V gene (reference sequence). The CDR3 length is 14 residues. The CDR3 protein is CSAIAERPPNEQFF.

V and J are TRBV9 and TRBJ2-2; TCRdb designates TRBD2, a call that cannot be tested without DNA. The CDR3 spans 18 residues. Germline CDR1 is SGDLS and CDR2 is YYNGEE. The CDR3 loop reads CASSVGQPGLGGTGELFF.

This rearrangement joins TRBV5-1 to TRBJ2-7. This CDR3 has 13 residues. The germline gives CDR1 SGHRS, CDR2 YFSETQ. CDR3 protein: CASSLVFDYEQYF.

This chain joins TRBV14 and TRBJ2-3; TCRdb outputs TRBD1, but without DNA this stays unchecked. The CDR3 extends over 15 amino acids. Per germline, CDR1 SGHDN and CDR2 FVKESK. CDR3 residues: CASSQGQGYTDTQYF.

The genes are TRBV6-2 or TRBV6-3 and TRBJ2-1; TCRdb gives TRBD2 as the D gene, but with no DNA this cannot be confirmed. The CDR3 contains 17 residues. The V gene's germline CDR1 is MNHEY and CDR2 SVGEGT. The CDR3 region is CASSYVMRAGIYNEQFF.

The rearrangement joins TRBV7-9 to TRBJ1-1. CDR3 length equals 11 residues. The germline CDR1 and CDR2 sequences are SEHNR and FQNEAQ (reference sequence). The chain's CDR3 is CASSPQREAFF.

This rearrangement joins TRBV5-1 to TRBJ2-3. Germline CDR1 is SGHRS and CDR2 is YFSETQ. This CDR3 spans 13 amino acids. CDR3 sequence: CASSLARPDTQYF.